This T cell receptor (beta chain) was sequenced in a study of T cell responses to AZD1222 COVID-19 vaccine. Overall study results and limits: Only after the peak T cell response were repertoires sampled. Donors, mostly white British, included more females; clonal diversity was possibly underestimated.

A remark on this clone: Its antigen is as yet unknown.

Generated by immunoSEQ multiplex PCR, the TCRdb table keeps only in-frame clones and is missing some. This sample has about 150,000 clones, with about 89% found just once. The V gene end was trimmed by 6 bases and the J gene end by 0 bases; junction bases not matched to a gene: 9. The germline V gene has CDR1 LGHDT and CDR2 YNNKEL (reference sequence). The CDR3 is 17 residues long. This sequence was found in an adult in good health. Sequencing was performed on peripheral blood, taken on day 0 of AZD1222 vaccination. This sequence joins TRBV3-1 (or the pseudogene TRBV3-2) and TRBJ1-2; TRBD1 matches at 11 bases. CDR3 in DNA: TGTGCCAGCAGTCGAGGGACAGGGGGGCTCTCTAACTATGGCTACACCTTC. Translated, it gives CASSRGTGGLSNYGYTF.